Listed below are T cell receptor beta chains from one sample, sequenced in a study of human T cells and chemical hapten exposure. TCRdb recomputed calls from the RACE reads with MiXCR, one row per CDR3 protein. The sample lists fewer than 300,000 distinct CDR3 sequences, about 9% occurring once. The material sequenced was whole blood, taken in connection with sensitization to the hapten diphenylcyclopropenone (DPC). Source of these receptors: a middle-aged woman with alopecia areata. Some clones in this sample may be carry-over from other donors' samples. Each CDR3 is given with its conserved first and last residue. The D gene is left open where the match is weak. Where a row states a size, it is once, few, many or the class of an expanded clone; other rows omit it.

v_call: TRBV24-1; d_call: -; clone_size: few; j_call: TRBJ1-5; cdr3_nt: TGTGCCACCAGCGGAGGGAATCAGCCCCAGCATTTT; cdr3_aa: CATSGGNQPQHF
v_call: TRBV7-2; d_call: -; clone_size: -; j_call: TRBJ2-3; cdr3_nt: TGTGCCAGCAGCTTTTCCTTCACAGATACGCAGTATTTT; cdr3_aa: CASSFSFTDTQYF
v_call: TRBV28; d_call: -; clone_size: -; j_call: TRBJ1-2; cdr3_nt: TGTGCCAGCAGTTTGGCCCAAACAGGGAGTCGCTACACCTTC; cdr3_aa: CASSLAQTGSRYTF
v_call: TRBV7-8; d_call: -; clone_size: many; j_call: TRBJ2-7; cdr3_nt: TGTGCCAGCAGCTTCGCGATCTACGAGCAGTACTTC; cdr3_aa: CASSFAIYEQYF
v_call: TRBV7-2; d_call: TRBD1; clone_size: -; j_call: TRBJ1-1; cdr3_nt: TGTGCCAGCAGCTCTAGAGGGACAGTCCCGGTCACTGAAGCTTTCTTT; cdr3_aa: CASSSRGTVPVTEAFF
v_call: TRBV29-1; d_call: -; clone_size: -; j_call: TRBJ2-5; cdr3_nt: TGCAGCGCTGAGGGTTCGGACACCTCCCAAGAGACCCAGTACTTC; cdr3_aa: CSAEGSDTSQETQYF
v_call: TRBV7-2; d_call: TRBD1; clone_size: few; j_call: TRBJ2-1; cdr3_nt: TGTGCCAGCAGCGTAGACAGGGGCAATGAGCAGTTCTTC; cdr3_aa: CASSVDRGNEQFF
v_call: TRBV12-3/TRBV12-4; d_call: -; clone_size: few; j_call: TRBJ1-2; cdr3_nt: TGTGCCAGCAGGCCCTCCCCCGGGGGTGCTAGTGGCTACACCTTC; cdr3_aa: CASRPSPGGASGYTF
v_call: TRBV6-5; d_call: -; clone_size: few; j_call: TRBJ1-6; cdr3_nt: TGTGCCAGCAGTTACAGGAGGACGGAACCTAATTCACCCCTCCACTTT; cdr3_aa: CASSYRRTEPNSPLHF
v_call: TRBV4-2; d_call: TRBD1; clone_size: few; j_call: TRBJ2-3; cdr3_nt: TGTGCCAGCAGCCGCGACAGGGGTAGCACAGATACGCAGTATTTT; cdr3_aa: CASSRDRGSTDTQYF
v_call: TRBV7-9; d_call: -; clone_size: -; j_call: TRBJ2-1; cdr3_nt: TGTGCCAGCAGCTTAGCGCGGGTCAGGAGCTCCTACAATGAGCAGTTCTTC; cdr3_aa: CASSLARVRSSYNEQFF
v_call: TRBV6-2/TRBV6-3; d_call: -; clone_size: few; j_call: TRBJ2-1; cdr3_nt: TGTGCCAGCAGTTCCCTGCGGACAGTTAGAAATGAGCAGTTCTTC; cdr3_aa: CASSSLRTVRNEQFF
v_call: TRBV4-3; d_call: TRBD1; clone_size: -; j_call: TRBJ1-2; cdr3_nt: TGCGCCAGCAGCCAAACGGACAGGGATGACTATGGCTACACCTTC; cdr3_aa: CASSQTDRDDYGYTF
v_call: TRBV25-1; d_call: -; clone_size: -; j_call: TRBJ2-7; cdr3_nt: TGTGCCAGCAGTGAGCCCGGGGGCAACGAGCAGTACTTC; cdr3_aa: CASSEPGGNEQYF
v_call: TRBV20-1; d_call: TRBD1; clone_size: few; j_call: TRBJ2-1; cdr3_nt: TGCAGTGCGCCGGGACAGGGGCTAAGGGGGCAGTTCTTC; cdr3_aa: CSAPGQGLRGQFF
v_call: TRBV28; d_call: TRBD2; clone_size: few; j_call: TRBJ2-2; cdr3_nt: TGTGCCAGCAGTGGGGATCTAGCGGGAGCGAACACCGGGGAGCTGTTTTTT; cdr3_aa: CASSGDLAGANTGELFF
v_call: TRBV6-2/TRBV6-3; d_call: -; clone_size: -; j_call: TRBJ2-3; cdr3_nt: TGTGCCAGCAGTTACGGAGGACTGAGCACAGATACGCAGTATTTT; cdr3_aa: CASSYGGLSTDTQYF
v_call: TRBV7-2; d_call: -; clone_size: few; j_call: TRBJ2-1; cdr3_nt: TGTGCCAGCAGCTTATCGGGGTTCACCTACAATGAGCAGTTCTTC; cdr3_aa: CASSLSGFTYNEQFF